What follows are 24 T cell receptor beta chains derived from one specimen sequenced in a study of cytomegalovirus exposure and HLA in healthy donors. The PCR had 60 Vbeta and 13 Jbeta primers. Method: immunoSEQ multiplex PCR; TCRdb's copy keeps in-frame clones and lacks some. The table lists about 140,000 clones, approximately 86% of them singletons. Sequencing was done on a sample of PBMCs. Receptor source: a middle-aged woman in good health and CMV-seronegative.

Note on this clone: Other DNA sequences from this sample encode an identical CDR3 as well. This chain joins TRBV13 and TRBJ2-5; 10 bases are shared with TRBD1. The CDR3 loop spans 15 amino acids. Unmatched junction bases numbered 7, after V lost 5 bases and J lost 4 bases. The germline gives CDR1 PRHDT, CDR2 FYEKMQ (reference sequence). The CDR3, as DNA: TGTGCCAGCAGCCCACGGACAGGGGGGCGAGAGACCCAGTACTTC. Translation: CASSPRTGGRETQYF. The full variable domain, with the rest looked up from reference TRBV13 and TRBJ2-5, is AAGVIQSPRHLIKEKRETATLKCYPIPRHDTVYWYQQGPGQDPQFLISFYEKMQSDKGSIPDRFSAQQFSDYHSELNMSSLELGDSALYFCASSPRTGGRETQYFGPGTRLLVL.

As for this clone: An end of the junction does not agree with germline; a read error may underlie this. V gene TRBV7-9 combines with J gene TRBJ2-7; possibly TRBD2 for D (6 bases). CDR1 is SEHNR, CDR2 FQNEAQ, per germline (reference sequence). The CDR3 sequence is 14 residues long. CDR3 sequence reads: CSSSQSTSPYEQYF. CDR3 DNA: TGTTCCAGCAGCCAATCGACTAGTCCCTACGAGCAGTACTTC. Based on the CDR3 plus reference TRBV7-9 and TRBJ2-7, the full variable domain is DTGVSQNPRHKITKRGQNVTFRCDPISEHNRLYWYRQTLGQGPEFLTYFQNEAQLEKSRLLSDRFSAERPKGSFSTLEIQRTEQGDSAMYLCSSSQSTSPYEQYFGPGTRLTVT.

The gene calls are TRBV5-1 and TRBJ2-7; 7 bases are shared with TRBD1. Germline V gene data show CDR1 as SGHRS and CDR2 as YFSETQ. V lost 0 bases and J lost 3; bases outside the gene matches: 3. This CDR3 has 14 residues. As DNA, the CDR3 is TGCGCCAGCAGCTTGGAGGGACAGATCTACGAGCAGTACTTC. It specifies CASSLEGQIYEQYF.

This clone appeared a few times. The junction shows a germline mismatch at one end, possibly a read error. CDR3 in amino acids: CASSLPGTGDEVF. The CDR3 DNA reads as TGTGCCAGCAGCCTACCCGGGACAGGGGACGAGGTCTTC. The V call is TRBV5-4, the J call TRBJ2-1, with 10 bases matching TRBD1. The germline V gene has CDR1 SGHNT and CDR2 YYREEE (reference sequence). CDR3 length: 13 residues.

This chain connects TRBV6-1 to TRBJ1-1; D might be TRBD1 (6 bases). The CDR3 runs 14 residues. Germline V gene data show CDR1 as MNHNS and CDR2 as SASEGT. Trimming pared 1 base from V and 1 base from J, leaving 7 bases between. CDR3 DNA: TGTGCCAGCAGTGAAGTGACAGGGAACACTGAAGCTTTCTTT. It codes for CASSEVTGNTEAFF.

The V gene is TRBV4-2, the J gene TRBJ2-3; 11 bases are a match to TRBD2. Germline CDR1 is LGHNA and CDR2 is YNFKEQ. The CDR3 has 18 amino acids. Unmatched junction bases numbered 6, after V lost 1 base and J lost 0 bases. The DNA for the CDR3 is TGTGCCAGCAGCCAAGGCCTAGCGGGAGGTCTGAGCACAGATACGCAGTATTTT. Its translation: CASSQGLAGGLSTDTQYF.

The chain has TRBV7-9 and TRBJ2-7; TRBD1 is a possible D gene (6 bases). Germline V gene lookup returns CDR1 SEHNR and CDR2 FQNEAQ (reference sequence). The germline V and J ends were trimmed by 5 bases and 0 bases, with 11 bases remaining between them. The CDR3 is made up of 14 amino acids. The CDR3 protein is CASSTDSSSYEQYF. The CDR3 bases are TGTGCCAGCAGCACGGACAGTTCCTCCTACGAGCAGTACTTC. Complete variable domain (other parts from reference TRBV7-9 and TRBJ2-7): DTGVSQNPRHKITKRGQNVTFRCDPISEHNRLYWYRQTLGQGPEFLTYFQNEAQLEKSRLLSDRFSAERPKGSFSTLEIQRTEQGDSAMYLCASSTDSSSYEQYFGPGTRLTVT.

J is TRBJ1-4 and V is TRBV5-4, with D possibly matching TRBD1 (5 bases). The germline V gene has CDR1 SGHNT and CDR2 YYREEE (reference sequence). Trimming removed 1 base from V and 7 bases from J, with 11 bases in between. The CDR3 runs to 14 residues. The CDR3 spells CASSLTGEAEKLFF. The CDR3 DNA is TGTGCCAGCAGCTTGACGGGGGAGGCTGAAAAACTGTTTTTT.

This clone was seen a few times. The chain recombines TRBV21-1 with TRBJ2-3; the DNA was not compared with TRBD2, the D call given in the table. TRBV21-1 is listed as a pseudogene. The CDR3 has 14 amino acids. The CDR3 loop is CASWGEPVTDTQYF. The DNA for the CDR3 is TGTGCCAGCTGGGGGGAACCAGTCACAGATACGCAGTATTTT.

The CDR3 here is CASSSARYNEQFF. The CDR3, as DNA: TGTGCCAGCAGCTCTGCCCGGTACAATGAGCAGTTCTTC. The chain recombines TRBV11-1 with TRBJ2-1; no clear D. Germline assignment: CDR1 SGHAT and CDR2 FQDESV (reference sequence). This CDR3 has 13 residues. With 4 bases removed from V and 4 bases from J, the gap between germline ends came to 8 bases.

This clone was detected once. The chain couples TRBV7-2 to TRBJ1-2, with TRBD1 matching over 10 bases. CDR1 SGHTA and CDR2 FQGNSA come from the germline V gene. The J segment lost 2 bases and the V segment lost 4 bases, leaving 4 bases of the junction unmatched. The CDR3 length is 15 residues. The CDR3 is CASSSPGQGNYGYTF. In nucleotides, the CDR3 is TGTGCCAGCAGCTCCCCGGGACAGGGGAACTATGGCTACACCTTC.

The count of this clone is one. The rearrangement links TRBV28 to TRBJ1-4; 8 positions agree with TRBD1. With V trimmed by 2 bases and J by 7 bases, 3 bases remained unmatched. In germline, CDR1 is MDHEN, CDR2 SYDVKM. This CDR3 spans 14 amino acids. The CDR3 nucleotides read TGTGCCAGCAGTTTAACAGGGGGAGGTGAAAAACTGTTTTTT. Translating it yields CASSLTGGGEKLFF.

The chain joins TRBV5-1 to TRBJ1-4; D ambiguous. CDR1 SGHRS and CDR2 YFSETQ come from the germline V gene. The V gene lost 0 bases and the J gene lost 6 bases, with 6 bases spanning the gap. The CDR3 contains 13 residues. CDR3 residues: CASSLVPDEKLFF. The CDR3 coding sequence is TGCGCCAGCAGCTTGGTTCCCGATGAAAAACTGTTTTTT.

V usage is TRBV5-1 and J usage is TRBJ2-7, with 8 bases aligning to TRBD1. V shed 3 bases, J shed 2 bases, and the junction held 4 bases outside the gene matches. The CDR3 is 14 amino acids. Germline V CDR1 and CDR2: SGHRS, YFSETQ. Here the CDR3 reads CASSWTGNTYEQYF. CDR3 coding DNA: TGCGCCAGCAGCTGGACAGGGAATACCTACGAGCAGTACTTC.

The CDR3 loop reads CASSQGVRGNEKLFF. DNA for the CDR3: TGCGCCAGCAGCCAAGGGGTCCGCGGGAATGAAAAACTGTTTTTT. This chain links TRBV4-3 with TRBJ1-4; D unclear. V was clipped by 1 base and J by 5 bases, with 11 bases between them. Germline V CDR1 and CDR2: LGHNA, YSLEER. This CDR3 comprises 15 residues.

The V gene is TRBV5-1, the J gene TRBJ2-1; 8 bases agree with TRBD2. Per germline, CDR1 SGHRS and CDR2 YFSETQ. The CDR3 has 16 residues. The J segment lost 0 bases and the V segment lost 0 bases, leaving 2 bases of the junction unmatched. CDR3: CASSLDSGNSYNEQFF. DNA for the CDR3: TGCGCCAGCAGCTTGGATAGCGGGAACTCCTACAATGAGCAGTTCTTC.

The DNA for the CDR3 is TGTGCCACGCGGGGCACCAATCAGCCCCAGCATTTT. This sequence encodes CATRGTNQPQHF. The V and J genes are TRBV2 and TRBJ1-5; D might be TRBD1 (5 bases). The CDR3 runs 12 residues. Germline CDR1 is SNHLY and CDR2 is FYNNEI. Trimming left V 10 bases short and J 3 bases short, with 10 bases between.

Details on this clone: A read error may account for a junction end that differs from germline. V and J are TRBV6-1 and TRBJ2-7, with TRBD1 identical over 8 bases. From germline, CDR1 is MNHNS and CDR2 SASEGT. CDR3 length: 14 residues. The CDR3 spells CASSGRDRPYAQYF. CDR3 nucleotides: TGTGCCAGCAGTGGCCGGGACAGGCCCTACGCGCAGTACTTC.

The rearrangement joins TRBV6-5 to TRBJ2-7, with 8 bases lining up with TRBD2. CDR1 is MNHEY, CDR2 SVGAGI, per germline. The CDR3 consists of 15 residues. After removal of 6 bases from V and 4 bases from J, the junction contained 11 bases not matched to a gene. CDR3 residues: CASRAPGLGAYEQYF. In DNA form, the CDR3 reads TGTGCCAGCAGGGCTCCGGGACTAGGAGCGTACGAGCAGTACTTC.

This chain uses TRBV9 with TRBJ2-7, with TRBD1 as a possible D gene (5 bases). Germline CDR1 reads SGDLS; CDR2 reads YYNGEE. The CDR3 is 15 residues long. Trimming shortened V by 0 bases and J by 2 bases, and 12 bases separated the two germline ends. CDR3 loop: CASSVGAGRTYEQYF. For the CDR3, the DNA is TGTGCCAGCAGCGTAGGGGCAGGGCGAACCTACGAGCAGTACTTC.

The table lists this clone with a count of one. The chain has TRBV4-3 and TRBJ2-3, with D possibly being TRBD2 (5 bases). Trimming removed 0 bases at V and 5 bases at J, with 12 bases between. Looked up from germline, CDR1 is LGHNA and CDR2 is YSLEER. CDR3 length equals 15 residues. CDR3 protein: CASSQDTRAGDTQYF. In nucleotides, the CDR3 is TGCGCCAGCAGCCAAGATACTAGGGCCGGAGATACGCAGTATTTT.

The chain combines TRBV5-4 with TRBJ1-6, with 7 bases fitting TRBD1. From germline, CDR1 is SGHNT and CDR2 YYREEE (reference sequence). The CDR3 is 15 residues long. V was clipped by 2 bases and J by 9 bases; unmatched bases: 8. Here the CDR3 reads CASSFDRVAGSPLHF. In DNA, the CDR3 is TGTGCCAGCAGCTTCGACAGGGTGGCTGGTTCACCCCTCCACTTT.

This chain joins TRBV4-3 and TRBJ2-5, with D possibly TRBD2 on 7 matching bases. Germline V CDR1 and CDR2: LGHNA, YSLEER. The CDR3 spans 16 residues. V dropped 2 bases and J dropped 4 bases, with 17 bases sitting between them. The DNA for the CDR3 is TGCGCCAGCAGCCAATATACGAGGGGGGGCAGAGAGACCCAGTACTTC. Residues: CASSQYTRGGRETQYF.

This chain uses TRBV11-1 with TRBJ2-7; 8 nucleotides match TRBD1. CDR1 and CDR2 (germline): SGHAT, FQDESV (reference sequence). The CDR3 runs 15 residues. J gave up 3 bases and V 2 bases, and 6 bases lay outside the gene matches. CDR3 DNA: TGTGCCAGCAGCTTAATCGGGACAGGTATCTACGAGCAGTACTTC. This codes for CASSLIGTGIYEQYF.